This T cell receptor (beta chain) was recorded in a study of blood T cells in healthy people across ages. A second about 7 to 11 cycle PCR used barcoded and J-beta primers. In TCRdb, the 5' RACE reads were re-called with MiXCR into one record per CDR3 protein. The sample has just over 1 million distinct CDR3 sequences, under 45% seen once. Details on this clonotype: Antigen: not known.

The CDR3 extends over 14 amino acids. Findings and limits, study-wide: Naive CD4+ cells and diversity were both higher in long-lived donors than in aged donors.

The sample was blood. The chain links TRBV21-1 to TRBJ1-2; TRBD1, the table's D call, was not compared with the DNA. TRBV21-1 is assigned pseudogene status. The TCR was taken from a woman aged 60-75 years in good health. The CDR3 DNA reads TGTGCCAGCAGCAAAGCGAGGGGGCTTAGGGGCTACACCTTC. It codes for CASSKARGLRGYTF.